This entry lists 27 T cell receptor beta chains sequenced from one sample in a study of Graves' ophthalmopathy and Graves' hyperthyroidism. Amplification targeted the TCR beta CDR3 regions, with RNA transcripts as the source material. HTBI-primed RT-PCR formed the first round, and a multiplex PCR formed the second. TCRdb re-derived calls from the multiplex PCR reads in MiXCR, one entry per CDR3 protein. The sample has 1 million to 1.3 million distinct CDR3 sequences, about 35% seen once. The sequenced sample was peripheral blood or thyroid tissue (not recorded which). Source of these receptors: an adult man with Graves' hyperthyroidism.

This clonotype was counted ten times or more. V is TRBV6-1 and J is TRBJ2-6; unclear D gene. V lost 6 bases and J 2 bases, leaving 5 bases between the germline ends. Looked up from germline, CDR1 is MNHNS and CDR2 is SASEGT. This CDR3 is 13 amino acids long. The CDR3 DNA is TGTGCCAGCAGAAAACCTGGGGCCAACGTCCTGACTTTC. It encodes CASRKPGANVLTF.

This clonotype was counted a few times. The chain couples TRBV4-3 to TRBJ1-4; TRBD1 aligns across 9 bases. The CDR3 consists of 16 residues. The ends lost 2 bases at V and 5 bases at J; junction bases unmatched: 6. Germline V gene sequence: CDR1 LGHNA, CDR2 YSLEER. As DNA, the CDR3 is TGCGCCAGCAGCCAACATACAGGGGGCGCGAATGAAAAACTGTTTTTT. This encodes CASSQHTGGANEKLFF.

This clonotype was picked up one time. A much larger clone lies a single base off, so this may be a read error. V is TRBV7-9 and J is TRBJ2-7; D may be TRBD1 (6 bases). In germline, CDR1 is SEHNR, CDR2 FQNEAQ (reference sequence). This CDR3 is built from 15 residues. Here the CDR3 reads CASSQDTGYSYEQYF. CDR3 DNA: TGCGCCAGCAGCCAAGATACAGGGTACTCCTACGAGCAGTACTTC.

V gene TRBV6-5 combines with J gene TRBJ2-7; D tentatively fits TRBD1 or TRBD2 (5 bases each). This CDR3 contains 14 residues. Trimming pared 2 bases from V and 5 bases from J, leaving 13 bases between. In germline, CDR1 is MNHEY, CDR2 SVGAGI. CDR3 nucleotides: TGTGCCAGCAGTTACGGGCAGGGAGCCCACGAGCAGTACTTC. Encoded protein: CASSYGQGAHEQYF.

The rearrangement links TRBV19 to TRBJ1-5; D not certain. Germline assignment: CDR1 LNHDA and CDR2 SQIVND (reference sequence). The CDR3 spans 14 residues. Between the trimmed V and J ends, which lost 4 bases and 3 bases, there was a span of 10 bases. The CDR3: CASSNDKPNQPQHF. CDR3 sequence (DNA): TGTGCCAGTAGTAATGACAAACCCAATCAGCCCCAGCATTTT.

The chain links TRBV10-3 to TRBJ2-6; D remains ambiguous. Trimming pared 8 bases from V and 6 bases from J, leaving 5 bases between. Germline-derived CDR1 and CDR2 are ENHRY and SYGVKD. The CDR3 is 11 amino acids. The CDR3 here is CAIAAANVLTF. In DNA form, the CDR3 reads TGTGCCATCGCAGCGGCCAACGTCCTGACTTTC.

V gene TRBV19 combines with J gene TRBJ2-3; tentative D call: TRBD1 (5 bases). This CDR3 has 15 amino acids. The germline gives CDR1 LNHDA, CDR2 SQIVND (reference sequence). The germline V and J ends were trimmed by 6 bases and 4 bases, with 17 bases remaining between them. The CDR3, as DNA: TGTGCCAGTAGGCGAAAGCAGGGTGGTTCAGATACGCAGTATTTT. Amino acids: CASRRKQGGSDTQYF.

The rearrangement uses TRBV19 and TRBJ2-2; a possible D gene is TRBD1 (6 bases). Per the germline V gene, CDR1 is LNHDA and CDR2 is SQIVND (reference sequence). The CDR3 runs 18 residues. The V end was cut by 8 bases, the J end by 0 bases, with 22 bases between. CDR3 amino acids: CASGKEGVDSPNTGELFF. CDR3 DNA: TGTGCCAGTGGTAAAGAGGGGGTGGACAGCCCGAACACCGGGGAGCTGTTTTTT.

The table lists this clonotype with a few counts. CDR3 nucleotide sequence: TGCAGCGTTGGGACAGGGGCGTTATCAGAGCAGTACTTC. Encoded protein: CSVGTGALSEQYF. J is TRBJ2-7 and V is TRBV29-1; 9 nucleotides align to TRBD1. V shed 4 bases, J shed 7 bases, and the junction held 8 bases outside the gene matches. CDR1 and CDR2 from the germline V gene are SQVTM and ANQGSEA. The CDR3 has 13 amino acids.

This clonotype was picked up a small number of times. The V gene is TRBV12-3 or TRBV12-4, the J gene TRBJ1-1; D unclear. The V end was cut by 7 bases, the J end by 4 bases, with 10 bases between. This CDR3 contains 12 residues. The chain's CDR3 is CASTEGLTEAFF. As DNA, the CDR3 is TGTGCCAGCACTGAAGGACTCACTGAAGCTTTCTTT.

V and J are TRBV10-3 and TRBJ1-1, with 8 positions matching TRBD1. Losses at the gene ends were 3 bases for V and 10 bases for J; bases not matched to a gene: 16. Germline lookup yields CDR1 ENHRY and CDR2 SYGVKD. This CDR3 comprises 16 residues. The CDR3 DNA follows: TGTGCCATCAGTGACAGAGATAGTCAGGACAGGGAGTCAGCTTTCTTT. It yields the protein CAISDRDSQDRESAFF.

This sequence joins TRBV5-1 and TRBJ1-2, with 7 bases that match TRBD1. CDR3 length equals 15 residues. The germline gives CDR1 SGHRS, CDR2 YFSETQ. J was trimmed by 3 bases and V by 3 bases; bases with no gene match: 8. CDR3 bases: TGCGCCAGCAGCTCGGTCGGACAGGCCCACTATGGCTACACCTTC. This codes for CASSSVGQAHYGYTF.

The rearrangement links TRBV5-4 to TRBJ2-3, with D possibly being TRBD1 (5 bases). Germline lookup yields CDR1 SGHNT and CDR2 YYREEE (reference sequence). There are 15 residues in the CDR3. The V end lost 1 base, the J end lost 0 bases, and 9 bases lay between the germline ends. The DNA of the CDR3 is TGTGCCAGCAGCTTGCAGGGATCTAGCACAGATACGCAGTATTTT. Translation gives CASSLQGSSTDTQYF. Full variable domain (rest looked up from reference TRBV5-4 and TRBJ2-3): ETGVTQSPTHLIKTRGQQVTLRCSSQSGHNTVSWYQQALGQGPQFIFQYYREEENGRGNFPPRFSGLQFPNYSSELNVNALELDDSALYLCASSLQGSSTDTQYFGPGTRLTVL.

This clonotype has only one observation. The chain recombines TRBV29-1 with TRBJ2-7, with 7 bases that match TRBD1. Losses at the gene ends were 4 bases for V and 5 bases for J; bases not matched to a gene: 5. Germline lookup yields CDR1 SQVTM and CDR2 ANQGSEA. The CDR3 has 12 amino acids. CDR3 coding DNA: TGCAGCGTTGGACAGGGCACCAACGAGCAGTACTTC. As protein: CSVGQGTNEQYF.

This clonotype was seen only a few times. The V and J genes are TRBV7-9 and TRBJ1-3; D gene uncertain. V gave up 4 bases and J gave up 3 bases, with 10 bases separating them. The germline V gene encodes CDR1 SEHNR and CDR2 FQNEAQ (reference sequence). This CDR3 is 14 amino acids long. The CDR3 protein is CASSSPLDGNTIYF. As DNA, the CDR3 is TGTGCCAGCAGCTCCCCGTTAGATGGAAACACCATATATTTT.

The rearrangement joins TRBV19 to TRBJ2-6, with 8 bases fitting TRBD1. The germline gives CDR1 LNHDA, CDR2 SQIVND (reference sequence). V shed 10 bases and J 0 bases; nucleotides not matched to a gene: 8. CDR3 length: 16 residues. This CDR3 is CATAGTGDSGANVLTF. In DNA, the CDR3 is TGTGCCACGGCCGGGACAGGCGACTCTGGGGCCAACGTCCTGACTTTC.

In the case of this clonotype: Since a much larger clone is just one base distant, this may be a read error. The V call is TRBV20-1, the J call TRBJ1-5; no firm D call. The germline CDR1 and CDR2 sequences are DFQATT and SNEGSKA (reference sequence). CDR3 length: 12 residues. Written as DNA, the CDR3 is TGCAGTGCCCGACCGCCTAATCAGCCCCATCATTTT. It codes for CSARPPNQPHHF.

The chain is built from TRBV7-8 and TRBJ2-2, with TRBD2 identical over 8 bases. Looked up from germline, CDR1 is SGHVS and CDR2 is FQNEAQ. The CDR3 totals 14 residues. The J segment lost 0 bases and the V segment lost 11 bases, leaving 5 bases of the junction unmatched. The CDR3 sequence: CARQREPNTGELFF. DNA for the CDR3: TGTGCCCGCCAGCGGGAGCCGAACACCGGGGAGCTGTTTTTT.

This clonotype was picked up one time. The V and J genes are TRBV11-2 and TRBJ1-5; a weak D match, TRBD1 (5 bases). The CDR3 consists of 13 residues. V lost 0 bases, J lost 14 bases, and 14 bases lay in between. Germline CDR1 and CDR2: SGHAT and FQNNGV. CDR3 sequence: CASSLDQAGLEHF. CDR3 nucleotides: TGTGCCAGCAGCTTAGATCAGGCAGGGCTGGAGCATTTT.

This clonotype occurred once. V is TRBV4-1 and J is TRBJ2-7; 11 bases line up with TRBD1. The junction had 11 bases not matched to a gene; V was cut back by 4 bases and J by 0 bases. There are 18 residues in the CDR3. CDR1 and CDR2 (germline): MGHRA, YSYEKL. The CDR3 bases are TGCGCCAGCAGCCCCCGGACAGGGGGCACTTCCCTCTCCTACGAGCAGTACTTC. Protein sequence: CASSPRTGGTSLSYEQYF.

The rearrangement links TRBV7-2 to TRBJ2-7; TRBD2 matches 10 bases. CDR1 is SGHTA and CDR2 is FQGNSA in the germline V gene. The junction had 7 bases not matched to a gene; V was cut back by 5 bases and J by 0 bases. The CDR3 runs 16 residues. The CDR3 sequence: CASSLLAGGASYEQYF. CDR3 sequence (DNA): TGTGCCAGCAGCCTATTAGCGGGGGGCGCCTCCTACGAGCAGTACTTC.

The chain uses TRBV29-1 and TRBJ1-3; TRBD1 might be the D (6 bases). The CDR3 extends over 15 amino acids. V lost 6 bases, J lost 4 bases, and 19 bases lay in between. Germline-derived CDR1 and CDR2 are SQVTM and ANQGSEA. Here the CDR3 reads CSVEKTGYFGNTIYF. The CDR3 coding sequence is TGCAGCGTGGAAAAGACAGGTTATTTCGGAAACACCATATATTTT.

This clonotype was observed many times. This chain connects TRBV7-8 to TRBJ1-5, with unresolved D. Germline V gene sequence: CDR1 SGHVS, CDR2 FQNEAQ. This CDR3 has 13 amino acids. V dropped 5 bases and J dropped 5 bases, with 10 bases sitting between them. CDR3 coding DNA: TGTGCCAGCAGCCCCGACGACGATCAGCCCCAGCATTTT. It encodes CASSPDDDQPQHF.

A note on this clonotype: This clone may be a read error of a much larger clone one base away. This rearrangement joins TRBV5-5 to TRBJ1-5; TRBD1 might be the D (5 bases). The length of the CDR3 is 16 residues. Trimming cost V 5 bases and J 4 bases, with 19 bases left between them. The germline V gene encodes CDR1 SGHKS and CDR2 YYEKEE (reference sequence). The CDR3 protein is CASRSWGGTTNQPQHF. DNA of the CDR3: TGTGCCAGCAGGTCCTGGGGAGGGACTACGAATCAGCCCCAGCATTTT.

The genes are TRBV12-3 or TRBV12-4 and TRBJ1-5, with a weak D call TRBD1 (5 bases). V lost 4 bases to trimming and J lost 3 bases, with 19 bases between them. The CDR3 is made up of 17 amino acids. The DNA of the CDR3 is TGTGCCAGCAGTTCCCCCGATCTAGGGACGTTCAATCAGCCCCAGCATTTT. As protein: CASSSPDLGTFNQPQHF.

The chain couples TRBV12-3 or TRBV12-4 to TRBJ2-2; D is perhaps TRBD1 (6 bases). This CDR3 has 13 amino acids. The ends were cut back, 3 bases at V and 7 bases at J, with 9 bases in the middle. The DNA of the CDR3 is TGTGCCAGCAGTTTCAGACAGGTCGGGGAGCTGTTTTTT. Amino acids: CASSFRQVGELFF.

This clonotype has at least ten counts. This rearrangement joins TRBV5-8 to TRBJ1-4; TRBD1 is a possible D gene (5 bases). Between the trimmed V and J ends, which lost 4 bases and 7 bases, there was a span of 14 bases. CDR3 size: 14 residues. CDR1 and CDR2 (germline): SGHTS, YDEGEE. The CDR3 nucleotides read TGTGCCAGCAGCCGACCAGGGAACGGTGAAAAACTGTTTTTT. It encodes CASSRPGNGEKLFF.